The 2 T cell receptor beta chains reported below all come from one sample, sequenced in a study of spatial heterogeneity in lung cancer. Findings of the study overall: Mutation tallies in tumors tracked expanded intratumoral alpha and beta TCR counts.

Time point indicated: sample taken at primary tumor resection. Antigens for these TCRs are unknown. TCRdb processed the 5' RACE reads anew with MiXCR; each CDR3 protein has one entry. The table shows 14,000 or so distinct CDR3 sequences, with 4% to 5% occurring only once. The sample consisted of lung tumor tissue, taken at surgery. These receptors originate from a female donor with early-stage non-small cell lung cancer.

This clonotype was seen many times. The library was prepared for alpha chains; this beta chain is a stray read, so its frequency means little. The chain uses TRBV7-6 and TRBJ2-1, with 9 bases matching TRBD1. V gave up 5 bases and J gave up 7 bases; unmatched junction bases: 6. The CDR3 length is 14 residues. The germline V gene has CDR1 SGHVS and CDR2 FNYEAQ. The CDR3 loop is CASSGRDRVNEQFF. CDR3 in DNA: TGTGCCAGCAGCGGCCGGGACAGGGTGAATGAGCAGTTCTTC.

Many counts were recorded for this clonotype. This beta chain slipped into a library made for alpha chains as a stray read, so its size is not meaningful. CDR3 coding DNA: TGTGCCAGCAGCTCGGGGGCCTACCCATCCTACAATGAGCAGTTCTTC. Residues: CASSSGAYPSYNEQFF. This rearrangement joins TRBV6-2 or TRBV6-3 to TRBJ2-1; perhaps D is TRBD1 or TRBD2 (6 bases each). The CDR3 runs to 16 residues. Looked up from germline, CDR1 is MNHEY and CDR2 is SVGEGT. V was cut by 6 bases and J by 1 base, with 16 bases left in between.